Listed below are T cell receptor beta chains from one sample, sequenced in a study of a mutant IDH1 vaccine in newly diagnosed glioma. The assay was immunoSEQ multiplex PCR, and TCRdb's table has in-frame clones only and misses some. The profile shows 25,000 to 30,000 clones, roughly 90% of them singletons. Which antigens these TCRs recognize remains unknown. Sequences were derived from PBMCs, sampled from a glioma patient whose treatment included an IDH1 peptide vaccine. The receptor set was obtained from a man younger than 35 with glioma. The CDR3 runs from the conserved cysteine through the conserved F or W. D genes are given only for firm matches. Not all rows give a size; the values are once, few, many and, for expanded clones, a class.

TRBJ2-7 | TRBD1 | TRBV6-6 | NA | CASRGTGSGNSEQYF | TGTGCCAGCAGAGGGACAGGGTCTGGCAATTCCGAGCAGTACTTC
TRBJ2-7 | NA | TRBV6-1 | NA | CASSRRAGGEQYF | TGTGCCAGCAGCCGAAGGGCCGGGGGCGAGCAGTACTTC
TRBJ1-3 | NA | TRBV6-5 | once | CASSTTGGNTIYF | TGTGCCAGCAGTACGACAGGTGGAAACACCATATATTTT
TRBJ1-4 | NA | TRBV10-3 | NA | CAISESGGNEKLFF | TGTGCCATCAGTGAGTCGGGGGGGAATGAAAAACTGTTTTTT
TRBJ1-2 | TRBD1 | TRBV20-1 | NA | CSAGQGYGYTF | TGCAGTGCGGGACAGGGCTATGGCTACACCTTC
TRBJ2-5 | NA | TRBV5-4 | NA | CASSLVGYQETQYF | TGTGCCAGCAGCTTGGTTGGCTACCAAGAGACCCAGTACTTC
TRBJ1-2 | NA | TRBV5-1 | NA | CASSSIQGSYGYTF | TGCGCCAGCAGCTCAATCCAGGGGTCCTATGGCTACACCTTC
TRBJ1-2 | TRBD1 | TRBV6-5 | NA | CASRSTGAGNYGYTF | TGTGCCAGCAGGAGCACAGGGGCCGGTAACTATGGCTACACCTTC
TRBJ2-7 | NA | TRBV19 | NA | CASSIPGGEKGYEQYF | TGTGCCAGTAGTATACCCGGGGGCGAAAAGGGTTACGAGCAGTACTTC
TRBJ2-7 | TRBD2 | TRBV5-1 | NA | CASSLRGSTYEQYF | TGCGCCAGCAGCCTGCGGGGGTCAACCTACGAGCAGTACTTC
TRBJ2-7 | TRBD1 | TRBV5-1 | NA | CASSLTGTGSYEQYF | TGCGCCAGCAGCCTCACCGGGACAGGGTCCTACGAGCAGTACTTC
TRBJ1-2 | NA | TRBV5-1 | NA | CASSLQATKTYGYTF | TGCGCCAGCAGCTTACAGGCGACGAAAACTTATGGCTACACCTTC
TRBJ1-2 | NA | TRBV5-4 | few | CASSVTGSYGYTF | TGTGCCAGCAGCGTTACAGGATCTTATGGCTACACCTTC
TRBJ2-5 | TRBD2 | TRBV7-9 | NA | CASRDLAGLRETQYF | TGTGCCAGCAGGGACCTAGCGGGACTGCGGGAGACCCAGTACTTC
TRBJ1-5 | NA | TRBV30 | NA | CAWSVQINQPQHF | TGTGCCTGGAGTGTCCAGATAAATCAGCCCCAGCATTTT
TRBJ1-5 | NA | TRBV19 | NA | CASSISNLVLDQPQHF | TGTGCCAGTAGTATATCGAATTTGGTCTTGGACCAGCCCCAGCATTTT